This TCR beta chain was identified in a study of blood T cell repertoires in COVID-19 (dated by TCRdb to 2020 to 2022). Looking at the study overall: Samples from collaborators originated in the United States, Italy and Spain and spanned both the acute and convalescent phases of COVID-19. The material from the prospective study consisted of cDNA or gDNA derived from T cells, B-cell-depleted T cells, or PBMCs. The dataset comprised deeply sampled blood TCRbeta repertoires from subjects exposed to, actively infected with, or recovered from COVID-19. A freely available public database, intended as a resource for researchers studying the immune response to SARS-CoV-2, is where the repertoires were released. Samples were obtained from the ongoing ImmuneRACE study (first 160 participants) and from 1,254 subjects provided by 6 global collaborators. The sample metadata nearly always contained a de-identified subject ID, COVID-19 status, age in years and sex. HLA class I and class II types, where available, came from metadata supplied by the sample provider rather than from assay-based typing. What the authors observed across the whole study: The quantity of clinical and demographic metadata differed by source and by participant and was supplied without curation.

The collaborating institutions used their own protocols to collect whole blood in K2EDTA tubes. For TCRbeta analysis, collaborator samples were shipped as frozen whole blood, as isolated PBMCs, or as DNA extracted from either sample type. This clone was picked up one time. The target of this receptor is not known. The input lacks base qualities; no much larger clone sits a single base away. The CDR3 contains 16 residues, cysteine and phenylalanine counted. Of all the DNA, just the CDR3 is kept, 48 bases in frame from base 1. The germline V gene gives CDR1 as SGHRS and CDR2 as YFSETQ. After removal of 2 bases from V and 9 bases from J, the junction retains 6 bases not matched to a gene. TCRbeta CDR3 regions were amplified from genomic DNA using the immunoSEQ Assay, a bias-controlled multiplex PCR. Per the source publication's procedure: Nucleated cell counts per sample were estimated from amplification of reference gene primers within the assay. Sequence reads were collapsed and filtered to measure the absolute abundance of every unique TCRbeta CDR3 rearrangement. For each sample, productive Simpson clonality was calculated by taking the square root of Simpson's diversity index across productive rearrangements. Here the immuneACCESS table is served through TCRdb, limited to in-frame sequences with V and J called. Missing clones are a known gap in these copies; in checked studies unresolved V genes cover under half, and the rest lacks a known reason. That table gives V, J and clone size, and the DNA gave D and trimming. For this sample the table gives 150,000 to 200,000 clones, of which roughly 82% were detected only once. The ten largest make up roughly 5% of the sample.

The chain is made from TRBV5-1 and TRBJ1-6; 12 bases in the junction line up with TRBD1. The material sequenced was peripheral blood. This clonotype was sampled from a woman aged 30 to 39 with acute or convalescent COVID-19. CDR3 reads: CASSLRGTGGRSPLHF. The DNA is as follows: TGCGCCAGCAGCTTAAGAGGGACAGGGGGCCGTTCACCCCTCCACTTT.